This T cell receptor (beta chain) was identified during a study of OX40 agonist ivuxolimab in advanced cancers. Study-level information: Ivuxolimab is an agonistic anti-OX40 (CD134) antibody, and patients were treated with it.

Assay: immunoSEQ multiplex PCR; the TCRdb copy retains only in-frame clones and omits some. The table has about 88,000 clones, roughly 85% seen once. This clone was observed a single time. The CDR3 runs to 17 residues. The germline gives CDR1 LNHDA, CDR2 SQIVND (reference sequence). V was clipped by 5 bases and J by 0 bases, with 17 bases between them. The specimen comprised CD4+ or CD8+ T cells sorted from blood, sampled in a trial of the OX40 agonist ivuxolimab. V gene TRBV19 combines with J gene TRBJ1-5; maybe TRBD1 (5 bases). The source of this sequence is an adult with an advanced solid tumor such as melanoma, head and neck, liver or kidney cancer. CDR3 residues: CASSPPRQINSNQPQHF. The DNA of the CDR3 is TGTGCCAGTAGTCCCCCCCGACAGATTAATAGCAATCAGCCCCAGCATTTT.